The clone carrying this T cell receptor (beta chain) was observed a handful of times. The sample is drawn from a study of blood T cell repertoires in COVID-19. Study-wide background: Samples came from the United States, Italy and Spain, spanning acute and convalescent COVID-19.

Germline CDR1 and CDR2: LNHDA and SQIVND (reference sequence). V was trimmed by 0 bases and J by 5 bases, leaving 17 bases between them. The CDR3 runs 18 residues. Original data processing: Quantification of nucleated cells was approximated via reference gene primer amplification. Profiling relied on immunoSEQ multiplex PCR, and the TCRdb table lists in-frame clones only, not all of them. That table furnishes V, J and clone size, whereas the DNA furnished D and trimming. The table includes fewer than 300,000 clones, 65% to 90% detected once. Specimen: peripheral blood. This TCR was sampled from a human donor in a cohort sampled during active COVID-19. The chain recombines TRBV19 with TRBJ1-6; D is possibly TRBD1 (6 bases). The CDR3 loop reads CASSIEGATGRDNSPLHF. CDR3 DNA sequence: TGTGCCAGTAGTATAGAGGGGGCGACAGGCCGCGATAATTCACCCCTCCACTTT.